This entry lists 25 T cell receptor beta chains sequenced from one sample in a study of blood T cell repertoires in COVID-19. Clones were read by immunoSEQ multiplex PCR, and TCRdb kept only the in-frame ones, dropping some. Of 140,000 or so clones listed, more than 80% are singletons. Sequenced sample: peripheral blood. These receptors were taken from a human donor in a cohort sampled during active COVID-19.

V is TRBV5-1 and J is TRBJ2-3; 15 nucleotides agree with TRBD2. The CDR3 loop spans 18 amino acids. The V gene's germline CDR1 is SGHRS and CDR2 YFSETQ. J lost 4 bases, V lost 4 bases, and 10 bases had no gene match. The CDR3 coding sequence is TGCGCCAGCAGCCCACGGACTAGCGGGGGGGTAGGAGCAGATACGCAGTATTTT. This sequence encodes CASSPRTSGGVGADTQYF.

The CDR3 coding sequence is TGTGCCAGCAGTGATTTTCCTAGCGGGGGCGACACCGGGGAGCTGTTTTTT. Protein product: CASSDFPSGGDTGELFF. J is TRBJ2-2 and V is TRBV6-1; 10 bases align to TRBD2. The CDR3 consists of 17 residues. Germline CDR1 and CDR2: MNHNS and SASEGT. The V and J ends lost 3 bases and 3 bases, in that order; junction bases with no gene match: 7.

The chain links TRBV4-2 to TRBJ2-5; 7 nucleotides agree with TRBD1. The CDR3 is 14 amino acids. The junction had 3 bases not matched to a gene; V was cut back by 4 bases and J by 1 base. The germline CDR1 and CDR2 sequences are LGHNA and YNFKEQ. CDR3 protein: CASSLRTGQETQYF. The CDR3 bases are TGTGCCAGCAGCCTACGGACAGGCCAAGAGACCCAGTACTTC.

V usage is TRBV6-5 and J usage is TRBJ2-1; 7 bases agree with TRBD2. The CDR3 has 15 residues. Germline V gives CDR1 MNHEY, CDR2 SVGAGI. Trimming took 6 bases from V and 3 from J; bases not matched to a gene: 8. CDR3 DNA: TGTGCCAGCAGGGGAGGGCTAGATTACTACAATGAGCAGTTCTTC. Amino acids: CASRGGLDYYNEQFF.

The chain employs TRBV10-3 and TRBJ1-4; D perhaps matches TRBD1 (6 bases). This CDR3 region has 14 residues. V shed 6 bases and J shed 6 bases, with 14 bases lying between them. Germline lookup yields CDR1 ENHRY and CDR2 SYGVKD. The CDR3, as DNA: TGTGCCATCAGGCCGGGACATAATGATGAAAAACTGTTTTTT. Residues: CAIRPGHNDEKLFF.

This chain connects TRBV6-1 to TRBJ1-4; 7 bases align to TRBD1. Germline CDR1 and CDR2: MNHNS and SASEGT. CDR3 length equals 14 residues. J lost 10 bases, V lost 0 bases, and 5 bases had no gene match. CDR3 amino acids: CASSEARGGRKLFF. CDR3 DNA: TGTGCCAGCAGTGAAGCCAGAGGGGGCCGAAAACTGTTTTTT.

The chain couples TRBV5-4 to TRBJ2-6; D may be TRBD2 (5 bases). Trimming cost V 0 bases and J 0 bases, with 10 bases left between them. Per germline, CDR1 SGHNT and CDR2 YYREEE (reference sequence). This CDR3 contains 17 residues. This CDR3 is CASSLGGLGSGANVLTF. As DNA, the CDR3 is TGTGCCAGCAGCTTGGGAGGGCTTGGCTCTGGGGCCAACGTCCTGACTTTC. Supplemented by reference TRBV5-4 and TRBJ2-6, the full variable domain reads ETGVTQSPTHLIKTRGQQVTLRCSSQSGHNTVSWYQQALGQGPQFIFQYYREEENGRGNFPPRFSGLQFPNYSSELNVNALELDDSALYLCASSLGGLGSGANVLTFGAGSRLTVL.

This clone has only a few counts. The chain carries TRBV29-1 and TRBJ2-5; D is ambiguous. The CDR3 is 12 residues long. V was cut by 0 bases and J by 0 bases, with 2 bases left in between. CDR1 is SQVTM and CDR2 is ANQGSEA in the germline V gene. The CDR3 DNA is TGCAGCGTTGAAGACAACCAAGAGACCCAGTACTTC. Its protein is CSVEDNQETQYF.

This clone was found a few times. This chain uses TRBV28 with TRBJ2-1; TRBD2 matches at 10 bases. This CDR3 has 15 residues. V was clipped by 2 bases and J by 7 bases; unmatched bases: 5. CDR1 is MDHEN, CDR2 SYDVKM, per germline. As DNA, the CDR3 is TGTGCCAGCAGTTTACCCCTAGCGGGAGTGAATGAGCAGTTCTTC. This codes for CASSLPLAGVNEQFF.

CDR3: CAISESGTGDEKLFF. The CDR3 nucleotides read TGTGCCATCAGTGAGTCCGGGACAGGGGATGAAAAACTGTTTTTT. This chain uses TRBV10-3 with TRBJ1-4, with 10 bases aligning to TRBD1. Germline V gene sequence: CDR1 ENHRY, CDR2 SYGVKD. J was trimmed by 6 bases and V by 0 bases; bases with no gene match: 1. The CDR3 length is 15 residues.

V usage is TRBV2 and J usage is TRBJ1-2, with 7 positions matching TRBD1. Per germline, CDR1 SNHLY and CDR2 FYNNEI. The V and J ends lost 3 bases and 5 bases, in that order; junction bases with no gene match: 6. The CDR3 sequence is 14 residues long. CDR3 sequence (DNA): TGTGCCAGCAGTGACGACAGGGTAGAGTATGGCTACACCTTC. Its protein product is CASSDDRVEYGYTF. Combining the CDR3 with reference TRBV2 and TRBJ1-2 gives the whole variable domain EPEVTQTPSHQVTQMGQEVILRCVPISNHLYFYWYRQILGQKVEFLVSFYNNEISEKSEIFDDQFSVERPDGSNFTLKIRSTKLEDSAMYFCASSDDRVEYGYTFGSGTRLTVV.

This clone was observed once. Written as DNA, the CDR3 is TGCGCCAGCAGCTCGGCGACAGGGGACCCTGAAGCTTTCTTT. This translates into CASSSATGDPEAFF. The chain carries TRBV5-1 and TRBJ1-1, with 8 nucleotides matching TRBD1. From germline, CDR1 is SGHRS and CDR2 YFSETQ. This CDR3 has 14 residues. After removal of 3 bases from V and 6 bases from J, the junction contained 7 bases not matched to a gene.

The chain employs TRBV19 and TRBJ1-1; D is unresolved. The CDR3 extends over 11 amino acids. Germline V lookup: CDR1 LNHDA, CDR2 SQIVND (reference sequence). Trimming pared 9 bases from V and 7 bases from J, leaving 12 bases between. CDR3 coding DNA: TGTGCCAGGCCCCGTGGAGATGAAGCTTTCTTT. Translated: CARPRGDEAFF.

The chain links TRBV19 to TRBJ2-1; TRBD2 matches at 10 bases. Germline V gene data show CDR1 as LNHDA and CDR2 as SQIVND (reference sequence). With V trimmed by 5 bases and J by 7 bases, 8 bases remained unmatched. The length of the CDR3 is 15 residues. The CDR3 bases are TGTGCCAGTAGTCCCCGACTAGCGGGTGGGAATGAGCAGTTCTTC. Its translation is CASSPRLAGGNEQFF.

The rearrangement joins TRBV29-1 to TRBJ2-1; 11 nucleotides agree with TRBD2. The germline V gene has CDR1 SQVTM and CDR2 ANQGSEA. The V and J ends lost 7 bases and 10 bases, in that order; junction bases with no gene match: 9. The CDR3 totals 13 residues. CDR3 nucleotides: TGCAGCGCTAGCGGGGGGCCCCTTTTCGAGCAGTTCTTC. Protein product: CSASGGPLFEQFF.

The V gene is TRBV2, the J gene TRBJ1-1; D may be TRBD1 (5 bases). The V gene's germline CDR1 is SNHLY and CDR2 FYNNEI. The CDR3 spans 13 residues. V was trimmed by 3 bases and J by 4 bases, leaving 9 bases between them. CDR3 loop: CASSDRAPTEAFF. CDR3 in DNA: TGTGCCAGCAGTGACAGGGCGCCCACTGAAGCTTTCTTT.

This chain joins TRBV6-5 and TRBJ2-5, with D perhaps matching TRBD2 (6 bases). Between the trimmed V and J ends, which lost 0 bases and 1 base, there was a span of 12 bases. Germline V lookup: CDR1 MNHEY, CDR2 SVGAGI. The CDR3 is 16 amino acids. For the CDR3, the DNA is TGTGCCAGCAGTTACTCTACCGGGGGAACCCAAGAGACCCAGTACTTC. Translated: CASSYSTGGTQETQYF.

This sequence joins TRBV4-2 and TRBJ1-2; maybe TRBD1 (5 bases). This CDR3 spans 14 amino acids. Per germline, CDR1 LGHNA and CDR2 YNFKEQ. Trimming pared 0 bases from V and 7 bases from J, leaving 12 bases between. The CDR3 here is CASSQDGGVGGYTF. The CDR3 DNA reads TGTGCCAGCAGCCAAGATGGGGGGGTCGGTGGCTACACCTTC.

This clone has a single count. V gene TRBV19 combines with J gene TRBJ2-1, with 12 bases aligning to TRBD2. Trimming removed 9 bases from V and 10 bases from J; junction bases left unmatched: 19. Germline CDR1 LNHDA, CDR2 SQIVND (reference sequence). There are 17 residues in the CDR3. The CDR3 nucleotides read TGTGCCAGCGCCGGGACAGGGCAACTAGCGGGAGGTCTGGAGCAGTTCTTC. Translation gives CASAGTGQLAGGLEQFF.

The chain links TRBV19 to TRBJ1-3; D call uncertain. V was cut by 2 bases and J by 0 bases, with 14 bases left in between. The germline V gene encodes CDR1 LNHDA and CDR2 SQIVND (reference sequence). The CDR3 runs to 17 residues. The CDR3 loop reads CASSISGRAGSGNTIYF. The CDR3, as DNA: TGTGCCAGTAGTATATCCGGCCGCGCGGGCTCTGGAAACACCATATATTTT.

The table lists this clone with a count of one. The chain uses TRBV19 and TRBJ1-5; 9 bases are a match to TRBD1. The CDR3 has 19 amino acids. Germline assignment: CDR1 LNHDA and CDR2 SQIVND (reference sequence). J was trimmed by 0 bases and V by 2 bases; bases with no gene match: 11. The DNA for the CDR3 is TGTGCCAGTAGTATAAGTCGGGACAGGGAGCTCCATAGCAATCAGCCCCAGCATTTT. It translates to CASSISRDRELHSNQPQHF.

The chain has TRBV5-1 and TRBJ2-3; 8 nucleotides align to TRBD1. V shed 3 bases and J 6 bases; nucleotides not matched to a gene: 9. The CDR3 sequence is 15 residues long. The germline V gene encodes CDR1 SGHRS and CDR2 YFSETQ. The CDR3 DNA reads as TGCGCCAGCAGCTCGGAGGACAGGGTGACTGATACGCAGTATTTT. This encodes CASSSEDRVTDTQYF.

The gene calls are TRBV19 and TRBJ2-7, with 7 bases fitting TRBD2. J lost 1 base, V lost 3 bases, and 0 bases had no gene match. The CDR3 spans 13 residues. Germline V CDR1 and CDR2: LNHDA, SQIVND (reference sequence). CDR3 in amino acids: CASSIGRSYEQYF. The CDR3 DNA follows: TGTGCCAGTAGTATCGGGAGGTCCTACGAGCAGTACTTC.

This chain joins TRBV3-1 (or the pseudogene TRBV3-2) and TRBJ1-2; TRBD1 aligns across 9 bases. The CDR3 has 16 residues. The ends lost 3 bases at V and 0 bases at J; junction bases unmatched: 5. Germline CDR1 and CDR2: LGHDT and YNNKEL (reference sequence). The CDR3 loop reads CASSHLGQGPNYGYTF. CDR3 in DNA: TGTGCCAGCAGCCACCTCGGACAGGGGCCTAACTATGGCTACACCTTC.

The V call is TRBV5-1, the J call TRBJ2-4; TRBD1 aligns across 9 bases. The CDR3 has 17 residues. Per germline, CDR1 SGHRS and CDR2 YFSETQ. V shed 1 base, J shed 3 bases, and the junction held 8 bases outside the gene matches. The CDR3: CASSLPGQGMGKNIQYF. The CDR3 DNA reads as TGCGCCAGCAGCTTGCCGGGACAGGGAATGGGCAAAAACATTCAGTACTTC. The whole variable domain, filled in from reference TRBV5-1 and TRBJ2-4, reads KAGVTQTPRYLIKTRGQQVTLSCSPISGHRSVSWYQQTPGQGLQFLFEYFSETQRNKGNFPGRFSGRQFSNSRSEMNVSTLELGDSALYLCASSLPGQGMGKNIQYFGAGTRLSVL.